These T cell receptor beta chains were read from a single sample in a study of STAT3 mutations in large granular lymphocyte leukemia. Only in-frame clones appear in the TCRdb table, and some are missing; sequencing was by immunoSEQ multiplex PCR. The table shows fewer than 11,000 clones, with around 57% occurring only once. Sequencing was done on a sample of peripheral blood mononuclear cells. All receptors derive from a boy younger than 18 with T-cell large granular lymphocyte leukemia. Some clones in this sample may be carry-over from other donors' samples. Each CDR3 is given with its conserved first and last residue. Each record gives: J gene, CDR3 length, clone size, V gene, D gene, CDR3 protein, CDR3 DNA. A D gene is named only where the DNA matches it firmly. The listing skips clone size in some rows; elsewhere it reads once, few, many or a size class.

j_gene: TRBJ2-7; len: 15; abundance: few; v_gene: TRBV13; d_gene: -; CDR3aa: CASSFRGGASYEQYF; CDR3nt: TGTGCCAGCAGCTTCAGAGGAGGGGCCTCCTACGAGCAGTACTTC
j_gene: TRBJ1-5; len: 15; abundance: -; v_gene: TRBV5-1; d_gene: -; CDR3aa: CASSLDAGPNQPQHF; CDR3nt: TGCGCCAGCAGCTTGGATGCAGGCCCAAATCAGCCCCAGCATTTT
j_gene: TRBJ1-1; len: 13; abundance: -; v_gene: TRBV7-3; d_gene: -; CDR3aa: CASSLGGWDKAFF; CDR3nt: TGTGCCAGCAGCTTAGGGGGGTGGGACAAAGCTTTCTTT
j_gene: TRBJ1-1; len: 11; abundance: -; v_gene: TRBV20-1; d_gene: TRBD1; CDR3aa: CSATRQGAGFF; CDR3nt: TGCAGTGCTACTAGGCAGGGGGCCGGTTTCTTT
j_gene: TRBJ1-2; len: 13; abundance: -; v_gene: TRBV30; d_gene: -; CDR3aa: CALTGYPPDGYTF; CDR3nt: TGTGCCTTGACAGGCTACCCCCCGGATGGCTACACCTTC
j_gene: TRBJ2-3; len: 12; abundance: -; v_gene: TRBV30; d_gene: -; CDR3aa: CAWSTSTDTQYF; CDR3nt: TGTGCCTGGTCTACTAGCACAGATACGCAGTATTTT
j_gene: TRBJ2-7; len: 13; abundance: -; v_gene: TRBV27; d_gene: -; CDR3aa: CASSRTGTYEQYF; CDR3nt: TGTGCCAGCAGTCGTACTGGGACCTACGAGCAGTACTTC
j_gene: TRBJ2-7; len: 13; abundance: -; v_gene: TRBV18; d_gene: TRBD1; CDR3aa: CASSLGQGYEQYF; CDR3nt: TGTGCCAGCTCTCTCGGACAGGGCTACGAGCAGTACTTC
j_gene: TRBJ1-6; len: 15; abundance: -; v_gene: TRBV27; d_gene: -; CDR3aa: CASSQRSSYNSPLHF; CDR3nt: TGTGCCAGCAGTCAAAGGAGCTCCTATAATTCACCCCTCCACTTT
j_gene: TRBJ1-2; len: 14; abundance: -; v_gene: TRBV18; d_gene: TRBD1; CDR3aa: CASSPGTGTSGYTF; CDR3nt: TGTGCCAGCTCACCGGGGACAGGGACAAGTGGCTACACCTTC
j_gene: TRBJ2-7; len: 14; abundance: -; v_gene: TRBV5-8; d_gene: TRBD1; CDR3aa: CASRGQGEIYEQYF; CDR3nt: TGTGCCAGCAGGGGACAGGGAGAGATCTACGAGCAGTACTTC
j_gene: TRBJ2-5; len: 16; abundance: few; v_gene: TRBV7-9; d_gene: -; CDR3aa: CASRSQGLLAQETQYF; CDR3nt: TGTGCCAGCAGGTCACAGGGTCTGCTAGCACAAGAGACCCAGTACTTC
j_gene: TRBJ2-3; len: 15; abundance: -; v_gene: TRBV10-3; d_gene: -; CDR3aa: CATASERPGIETQYF; CDR3nt: TGTGCCACCGCTTCTGAGCGCCCGGGGATTGAGACGCAGTATTTT
j_gene: TRBJ1-6; len: 13; abundance: few; v_gene: TRBV5-1; d_gene: -; CDR3aa: CASKRGLLPPLHF; CDR3nt: TGCGCCAGCAAGCGGGGACTGCTTCCACCCCTCCACTTT
j_gene: TRBJ1-1; len: 14; abundance: few; v_gene: TRBV30; d_gene: -; CDR3aa: CAWSAILLNTEAFF; CDR3nt: TGTGCCTGGAGTGCTATCCTCCTGAACACTGAAGCTTTCTTT
j_gene: TRBJ1-1; len: 13; abundance: -; v_gene: TRBV6-5; d_gene: -; CDR3aa: CASSFDGNTEAFF; CDR3nt: TGTGCCAGCAGTTTCGACGGTAACACTGAAGCTTTCTTT
j_gene: TRBJ2-3; len: 16; abundance: -; v_gene: TRBV5-1; d_gene: TRBD2; CDR3aa: CASSLEAGGGTDTQYF; CDR3nt: TGCGCCAGCAGCTTGGAGGCGGGGGGCGGCACAGATACGCAGTATTTT
j_gene: TRBJ2-3; len: 12; abundance: medium-sized; v_gene: TRBV28; d_gene: -; CDR3aa: CASRIWGDTQYF; CDR3nt: TGTGCCAGCAGGATCTGGGGAGATACGCAGTATTTT
j_gene: TRBJ2-3; len: 15; abundance: once; v_gene: TRBV27; d_gene: -; CDR3aa: CAGRGERPPSDTQYF; CDR3nt: TGTGCCGGTCGCGGTGAGCGCCCACCATCAGATACGCAGTATTTT
j_gene: TRBJ2-7; len: 11; abundance: once; v_gene: TRBV7-9; d_gene: TRBD2; CDR3aa: CASSLSGEQYF; CDR3nt: TGTGCCAGCAGCTTAAGCGGGGAACAGTACTTC
j_gene: TRBJ1-6; len: 18; abundance: -; v_gene: TRBV5-1; d_gene: -; CDR3aa: CASSPWWDEGVYNSPLHF; CDR3nt: TGCGCCAGCAGCCCCTGGTGGGACGAGGGTGTCTATAATTCACCCCTCCACTTT
j_gene: TRBJ1-2; len: 13; abundance: -; v_gene: TRBV30; d_gene: -; CDR3aa: CAWSFDRDYGYTF; CDR3nt: TGTGCCTGGAGTTTCGACAGAGATTATGGCTACACCTTC
j_gene: TRBJ1-2; len: 12; abundance: once; v_gene: TRBV29-1; d_gene: -; CDR3aa: CSVEFAGYGYTF; CDR3nt: TGCAGCGTTGAATTCGCAGGATATGGCTACACCTTC
j_gene: TRBJ2-7; len: 16; abundance: -; v_gene: TRBV2; d_gene: TRBD2; CDR3aa: CASKSILAGARYEQYF; CDR3nt: TGTGCCAGCAAGTCTATCCTAGCGGGAGCACGGTACGAGCAGTACTTC
j_gene: TRBJ2-3; len: 12; abundance: -; v_gene: TRBV29-1; d_gene: -; CDR3aa: CSVEPSTDTQYF; CDR3nt: TGCAGCGTTGAACCTAGCACAGATACGCAGTATTTT
j_gene: TRBJ2-7; len: 13; abundance: -; v_gene: TRBV7-9; d_gene: -; CDR3aa: CASSFQDHYEQYF; CDR3nt: TGTGCCAGCAGCTTCCAGGACCACTACGAGCAGTACTTC
j_gene: TRBJ1-5; len: 16; abundance: -; v_gene: TRBV18; d_gene: -; CDR3aa: CASSPTTVFFNQPQHF; CDR3nt: TGTGCCAGCTCACCAACTACAGTTTTCTTCAATCAGCCCCAGCATTTT
j_gene: TRBJ1-2; len: 14; abundance: once; v_gene: TRBV7-2; d_gene: -; CDR3aa: CASSLERASYGYTF; CDR3nt: TGTGCCAGCAGCTTAGAACGAGCCTCCTATGGCTACACCTTC
j_gene: TRBJ2-2; len: 12; abundance: few; v_gene: TRBV5-1; d_gene: -; CDR3aa: CASSLDPGELFF; CDR3nt: TGCGCCAGCAGCTTGGATCCCGGGGAGCTGTTTTTT
j_gene: TRBJ1-3; len: 14; abundance: few; v_gene: TRBV5-1; d_gene: -; CDR3aa: CASSSTGVGNTIYF; CDR3nt: TGCGCCAGCAGCTCGACAGGTGTTGGAAACACCATATATTTT
j_gene: TRBJ2-7; len: 13; abundance: -; v_gene: TRBV18; d_gene: TRBD2; CDR3aa: CASSLQGLVEQYF; CDR3nt: TGTGCCAGCTCATTACAGGGACTAGTAGAGCAGTACTTC
j_gene: TRBJ1-5; len: 14; abundance: -; v_gene: TRBV7-9; d_gene: -; CDR3aa: CASSLSGGGQPQHF; CDR3nt: TGTGCCAGCAGCTTATCGGGGGGCGGACAGCCCCAGCATTTT
j_gene: TRBJ1-2; len: 15; abundance: -; v_gene: TRBV4-1; d_gene: -; CDR3aa: CASSQDYGTNYGYTF; CDR3nt: TGCGCCAGCAGCCAAGATTACGGGACCAACTATGGCTACACCTTC
j_gene: TRBJ1-1; len: 16; abundance: -; v_gene: TRBV5-1; d_gene: -; CDR3aa: CASSLGQGIQNTEAFF; CDR3nt: TGCGCCAGCAGCTTGGGTCAGGGGATCCAGAACACTGAAGCTTTCTTT
j_gene: TRBJ1-1; len: 13; abundance: -; v_gene: TRBV19; d_gene: -; CDR3aa: CASSIGRNTEAFF; CDR3nt: TGTGCCAGTAGTATCGGTAGAAACACTGAAGCTTTCTTT
j_gene: TRBJ1-1; len: 14; abundance: -; v_gene: TRBV5-1; d_gene: -; CDR3aa: CASSLEGQNTEAFF; CDR3nt: TGCGCCAGCAGCTTGGAAGGACAGAACACTGAAGCTTTCTTT
j_gene: TRBJ2-7; len: 15; abundance: -; v_gene: TRBV7-9; d_gene: TRBD2; CDR3aa: CASSQEGGPSYEQYF; CDR3nt: TGTGCCAGCAGCCAAGAGGGAGGGCCGTCCTACGAGCAGTACTTC
j_gene: TRBJ2-7; len: 14; abundance: -; v_gene: TRBV6-6; d_gene: TRBD1; CDR3aa: CASSRTGESYEQYF; CDR3nt: TGTGCCAGCAGTCGGACAGGGGAAAGCTACGAGCAGTACTTC
j_gene: TRBJ1-2; len: 14; abundance: -; v_gene: TRBV14; d_gene: -; CDR3aa: CASSLSTVHYGYTF; CDR3nt: TGTGCCAGCAGCCTTTCGACAGTTCACTATGGCTACACCTTC
j_gene: TRBJ1-5; len: 16; abundance: -; v_gene: TRBV5-1; d_gene: TRBD1; CDR3aa: CASSLTGTGGNQPQHF; CDR3nt: TGCGCCAGCAGCTTAACCGGGACAGGGGGCAATCAGCCCCAGCATTTT
j_gene: TRBJ2-7; len: 13; abundance: -; v_gene: TRBV28; d_gene: TRBD2; CDR3aa: CASSIAGPYEQYF; CDR3nt: TGTGCCAGCAGTATAGCGGGACCCTACGAGCAGTACTTC
j_gene: TRBJ1-4; len: 18; abundance: once; v_gene: TRBV5-1; d_gene: -; CDR3aa: CASSSSNTPEVTNEKLFF; CDR3nt: TGCGCCAGCAGCTCAAGCAATACACCAGAGGTGACTAATGAAAAACTGTTTTTT
j_gene: TRBJ2-7; len: 14; abundance: once; v_gene: TRBV5-1; d_gene: -; CDR3aa: CASSLDYPPYEQYF; CDR3nt: TGCGCCAGCAGCTTGGACTACCCGCCCTACGAGCAGTACTTC
j_gene: TRBJ2-7; len: 15; abundance: -; v_gene: TRBV7-2; d_gene: TRBD2; CDR3aa: CASSLVASGVTEQYF; CDR3nt: TGTGCCAGCAGCTTAGTGGCTAGCGGGGTCACCGAGCAGTACTTC
j_gene: TRBJ1-1; len: 13; abundance: -; v_gene: TRBV5-1; d_gene: -; CDR3aa: CASSFQGSGEAFF; CDR3nt: TGCGCCAGCAGCTTTCAGGGTTCGGGTGAAGCTTTCTTT
j_gene: TRBJ1-5; len: 12; abundance: -; v_gene: TRBV14; d_gene: -; CDR3aa: CASSRSNQPQHF; CDR3nt: TGTGCCAGCAGCCGCTCAAATCAGCCCCAGCATTTT
j_gene: TRBJ1-2; len: 13; abundance: -; v_gene: TRBV10-1; d_gene: -; CDR3aa: CASSEDSNYGYTF; CDR3nt: TGCGCCAGCAGTGAGGACAGTAACTATGGCTACACCTTC
j_gene: TRBJ1-3; len: 15; abundance: -; v_gene: TRBV6-1; d_gene: -; CDR3aa: CASSEGLGSGNTIYF; CDR3nt: TGTGCCAGCAGTGAAGGGTTAGGGAGTGGAAACACCATATATTTT
j_gene: TRBJ1-6; len: 13; abundance: -; v_gene: TRBV7-2; d_gene: -; CDR3aa: CASSLVGSKPLHF; CDR3nt: TGTGCCAGCAGCTTAGTCGGCAGCAAACCCCTCCACTTT
j_gene: TRBJ1-6; len: 14; abundance: -; v_gene: TRBV5-4; d_gene: -; CDR3aa: CASSFKGAGSPLHF; CDR3nt: TGTGCCAGCAGCTTTAAAGGGGCGGGGTCACCCCTCCACTTT
j_gene: TRBJ2-7; len: 14; abundance: -; v_gene: TRBV30; d_gene: TRBD1; CDR3aa: CAWVVGQGRSEQYF; CDR3nt: TGTGCCTGGGTGGTGGGACAGGGGAGAAGCGAGCAGTACTTC
j_gene: TRBJ2-3; len: 14; abundance: few; v_gene: TRBV18; d_gene: -; CDR3aa: CASSPTHSTDTQYF; CDR3nt: TGTGCCAGCTCACCTACACATAGCACAGATACGCAGTATTTT
j_gene: TRBJ1-5; len: 14; abundance: few; v_gene: TRBV28; d_gene: -; CDR3aa: CASSLDRNNQPQHF; CDR3nt: TGTGCCAGCAGTTTGGACAGAAACAATCAGCCCCAGCATTTT
j_gene: TRBJ1-4; len: 12; abundance: medium-sized; v_gene: TRBV7-2; d_gene: -; CDR3aa: CASSSQGGKLFF; CDR3nt: TGTGCCAGCAGCTCGCAGGGAGGAAAACTGTTTTTT
j_gene: TRBJ2-4; len: 16; abundance: few; v_gene: TRBV5-1; d_gene: TRBD1; CDR3aa: CASSQFYGTGGNIQYF; CDR3nt: TGCGCCAGCAGCCAATTCTACGGGACAGGGGGAAACATTCAGTACTTC
j_gene: TRBJ1-1; len: 12; abundance: few; v_gene: TRBV5-1; d_gene: -; CDR3aa: CASKPEGTEAFF; CDR3nt: TGCGCCAGCAAACCTGAGGGCACTGAAGCTTTCTTT
j_gene: TRBJ1-5; len: 14; abundance: few; v_gene: TRBV4-1; d_gene: -; CDR3aa: CASSQQTSNQPQHF; CDR3nt: TGCGCCAGCAGCCAACAGACGAGCAATCAGCCCCAGCATTTT
j_gene: TRBJ2-5; len: 16; abundance: -; v_gene: TRBV5-1; d_gene: -; CDR3aa: CASSLGEVGFQETQYF; CDR3nt: TGCGCCAGCAGCTTGGGGGAAGTCGGGTTCCAAGAGACCCAGTACTTC